This passage covers 16 T cell receptor beta chains from one sample sequenced in a study of beta chain features in type 1 diabetes. Every isolated RNA sample was fully reverse transcribed, so sequencing captured expressed TCRB transcripts. The assay was immunoSEQ multiplex PCR, and TCRdb's table has in-frame clones only and misses some. The sample gives hundreds of thousands of clones, roughly 30% of which show up once; 0.05% to 0.07% is in the top ten. The sample taken for sequencing was naive CD4+ T cells from blood. The receptors originated from a man between 18 and 35 years old in good health.

This clone occurred a few times. The chain combines TRBV5-1 with TRBJ2-7, with D possibly matching TRBD2 (6 bases). The V end lost 4 bases, the J end lost 3 bases, and 17 bases lay between the germline ends. CDR1 and CDR2 (germline): SGHRS, YFSETQ. The CDR3 spans 15 residues. CDR3 in DNA: TGCGCCAGCAGCCCGGAAAGGGACTCAAACTACGAGCAGTACTTC. This gives the protein CASSPERDSNYEQYF.

As to this clone: This sample also contains other DNA sequences that code for the same CDR3. The J gene is TRBJ2-1, the V gene TRBV30, with 9 bases matching TRBD2. Germline-derived CDR1 and CDR2 are GTSNPN and SVGIG (reference sequence). V was pared by 5 bases and J by 0 bases, with 2 bases of the junction left unmatched. This CDR3 has 14 residues. This chain's CDR3 is CAWRSGSSYNEQFF. The CDR3 bases are TGTGCCTGGCGTAGCGGGAGCTCCTACAATGAGCAGTTCTTC.

The V gene is TRBV21-1, the J gene TRBJ2-1; TRBD2 is the table's D call, not checked against the DNA. TRBV21-1 is tagged as a pseudogene. The length of the CDR3 is 18 residues. The CDR3 region is CASSKTSGTTSSYNEQFF. Written as DNA, the CDR3 is TGTGCCAGCAGCAAGACTAGCGGGACAACGAGCTCCTACAATGAGCAGTTCTTC.

The CDR3 bases are TGTGCCAGCAGCTTAGGGGCGGAGAGGGGCAATGAGCAGTTCTTC. The encoded protein is CASSLGAERGNEQFF. V is TRBV7-2 and J is TRBJ2-1, with D possibly called TRBD1 or TRBD2 (5 bases each). The CDR3 consists of 15 residues. The V gene's germline CDR1 is SGHTA and CDR2 FQGNSA. Trimming stripped 1 base from V and 6 bases from J, with 13 bases between. The full variable domain, with the rest looked up from reference TRBV7-2 and TRBJ2-1, is GAGVSQSPSNKVTEKGKDVELRCDPISGHTALYWYRQSLGQGLEFLIYFQGNSAPDKSGLPSDRFSAERTGGSVSTLTIQRTQQEDSAVYLCASSLGAERGNEQFFGPGTRLTVL.

This clone was counted a few times. This rearrangement joins TRBV30 to TRBJ1-3; D unclear. V lost 1 base and J 0 bases, leaving 13 bases between the germline ends. CDR1 is GTSNPN, CDR2 SVGIG, per germline (reference sequence). The CDR3 is made up of 16 amino acids. Written as DNA, the CDR3 is TGTGCCTGGAGTGCAAGCAGGACCTACTCTGGAAACACCATATATTTT. It is translated as CAWSASRTYSGNTIYF.

This chain joins TRBV10-3 and TRBJ2-3; perhaps TRBD2 as D (5 bases). Trimming pared 0 bases from V and 2 bases from J, leaving 9 bases between. From germline, CDR1 is ENHRY and CDR2 SYGVKD. This CDR3 comprises 15 residues. DNA for the CDR3: TGTGCCATCAGTGAGTCACGGGGATCCACAGATACGCAGTATTTT. The encoded protein is CAISESRGSTDTQYF.

In the case of this clone: The same CDR3 can be traced to other DNA sequences in this sample. The gene calls are TRBV29-1 and TRBJ2-5, with 10 bases matching TRBD2. The J segment lost 3 bases and the V segment lost 6 bases, leaving 1 base of the junction unmatched. Germline V gives CDR1 SQVTM, CDR2 ANQGSEA. The CDR3 has 12 amino acids. The CDR3 sequence: CSVGLAEETQYF. The CDR3 bases are TGCAGCGTAGGACTAGCGGAAGAGACCCAGTACTTC.

This clone was counted between two and nine times. This chain joins TRBV29-1 and TRBJ2-3, with D perhaps being TRBD1 or TRBD2 (5 bases each). V was shortened by 6 bases and J by 12 bases, with 19 bases between the two germline ends. CDR3 length equals 12 residues. CDR1 is SQVTM and CDR2 is ANQGSEA in the germline V gene. DNA of the CDR3: TGCAGCGTGTTGGAAGGGGCGGGCATACAGTATTTT. It yields the protein CSVLEGAGIQYF.

The V gene is TRBV23-1, the J gene TRBJ2-7; a weak D match, TRBD1 (5 bases). TRBV23-1 is an ORF, with its function uncertain. This CDR3 has 12 residues. V lost 6 bases, J lost 0 bases, and 6 bases lay in between. The CDR3 nucleotides are TGCGCCAGCAGGACAGACTCCTACGAGCAGTACTTC. It is translated as CASRTDSYEQYF.

The chain joins TRBV7-9 to TRBJ1-2, with 8 positions matching TRBD1. The germline gives CDR1 SEHNR, CDR2 FQNEAQ (reference sequence). The ends lost 6 bases at V and 5 bases at J; junction bases unmatched: 8. This CDR3 region has 14 residues. CDR3 DNA sequence: TGTGCCAGCAGTTCCACAGGGGGAGGGTATGGCTACACCTTC. Protein: CASSSTGGGYGYTF. Using reference TRBV7-9 and TRBJ1-2 for the parts outside the CDR3, the full variable domain is DTGVSQNPRHKITKRGQNVTFRCDPISEHNRLYWYRQTLGQGPEFLTYFQNEAQLEKSRLLSDRFSAERPKGSFSTLEIQRTEQGDSAMYLCASSSTGGGYGYTFGSGTRLTVV.

The chain has TRBV9 and TRBJ1-4, with D unresolved. V lost 4 bases and J lost 7, with 11 bases in between. The CDR3 runs 13 residues. Germline CDR1 reads SGDLS; CDR2 reads YYNGEE. The CDR3: CASSPGVSEKLFF. The CDR3 region has the DNA TGTGCCAGCAGCCCCGGGGTTAGTGAAAAACTGTTTTTT. The entire variable domain, with the rest obtained from reference TRBV9 and TRBJ1-4, is as follows: DSGVTQTPKHLITATGQRVTLRCSPRSGDLSVYWYQQSLDQGLQFLIQYYNGEERAKGNILERFSAQQFPDLHSELNLSSLELGDSALYFCASSPGVSEKLFFGSGTQLSVL.

This clone was found a few times. The chain is built from TRBV7-9 and TRBJ2-7; unclear D gene. CDR3 size: 14 residues. Germline CDR1 SEHNR, CDR2 FQNEAQ (reference sequence). Trimming took off 4 bases at V and 3 bases at J, with 13 bases between the two ends. CDR3 in amino acids: CASSSAGRSYEQYF. As DNA, the CDR3 is TGTGCCAGCAGCTCCGCCGGTAGAAGCTACGAGCAGTACTTC. Complete variable domain (other parts from reference TRBV7-9 and TRBJ2-7): DTGVSQNPRHKITKRGQNVTFRCDPISEHNRLYWYRQTLGQGPEFLTYFQNEAQLEKSRLLSDRFSAERPKGSFSTLEIQRTEQGDSAMYLCASSSAGRSYEQYFGPGTRLTVT.

The genes are TRBV28 and TRBJ1-1, with 8 bases matching TRBD1. This CDR3 is built from 14 residues. Germline V gene sequence: CDR1 MDHEN, CDR2 SYDVKM. Trimming cost V 6 bases and J 3 bases; bases outside gene matches: 6. CDR3 protein: CASRRGQADTEAFF. CDR3 sequence (DNA): TGTGCCAGCAGAAGGGGACAGGCGGACACTGAAGCTTTCTTT.

The CDR3 region is CAWSSATTSGNTYEQYF. The CDR3 DNA follows: TGTGCCTGGAGTTCCGCCACTACTAGCGGGAACACCTACGAGCAGTACTTC. This chain links TRBV30 with TRBJ2-7; 10 bases line up with TRBD2. J lost 2 bases, V lost 2 bases, and 12 bases had no gene match. CDR1 GTSNPN and CDR2 SVGIG come from the germline V gene (reference sequence). CDR3 length: 17 residues.

Only a few counts were recorded for this clone. This chain links TRBV29-1 with TRBJ1-2, with D perhaps TRBD1 (5 bases). Germline values: CDR1 SQVTM, CDR2 ANQGSEA. This CDR3 spans 13 amino acids. With 7 bases removed from V and 6 bases from J, the gap between germline ends came to 18 bases. The CDR3 DNA follows: TGCAGCGCCCCCGGTGAGGGGTGGAATGGCTACACCTTC. Translating gives CSAPGEGWNGYTF.

This clone showed up just a few times. The chain recombines TRBV9 with TRBJ1-3; tentative D call: TRBD1 (5 bases). The CDR3 totals 17 residues. V was shortened by 0 bases and J by 0 bases, with 13 bases between the two germline ends. Germline V gene sequence: CDR1 SGDLS, CDR2 YYNGEE. This chain's CDR3 is CASSVGQGRDSGNTIYF. The CDR3 bases are TGTGCCAGCAGCGTAGGGCAAGGCAGGGACTCTGGAAACACCATATATTTT. Full variable domain (rest looked up from reference TRBV9 and TRBJ1-3): DSGVTQTPKHLITATGQRVTLRCSPRSGDLSVYWYQQSLDQGLQFLIQYYNGEERAKGNILERFSAQQFPDLHSELNLSSLELGDSALYFCASSVGQGRDSGNTIYFGEGSWLTVV.